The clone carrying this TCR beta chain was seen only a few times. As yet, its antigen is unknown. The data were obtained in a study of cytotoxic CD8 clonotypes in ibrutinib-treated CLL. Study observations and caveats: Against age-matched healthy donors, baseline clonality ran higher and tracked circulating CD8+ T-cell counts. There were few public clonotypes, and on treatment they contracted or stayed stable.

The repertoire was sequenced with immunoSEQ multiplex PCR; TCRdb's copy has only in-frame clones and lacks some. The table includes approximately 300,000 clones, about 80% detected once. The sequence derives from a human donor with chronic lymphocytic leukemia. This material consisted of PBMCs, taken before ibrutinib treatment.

CDR3 residues: CASSVDGNSNQPQHF. The CDR3 nucleotides are TGTGCCAGCAGCGTAGATGGGAATAGCAATCAGCCCCAGCATTTT. V usage is TRBV9 and J usage is TRBJ1-5; D unresolved. This CDR3 has 15 residues. Germline CDR1 SGDLS, CDR2 YYNGEE. Trimming took 0 bases from V and 0 from J, leaving 7 bases between them.